What follows are 16 T cell receptor beta chains derived from one specimen sequenced in a study of multiple sclerosis patients with progressive multifocal leukoencephalopathy. The time point here: time of PML onset. Generated by immunoSEQ multiplex PCR, the TCRdb table keeps only in-frame clones and is missing some. The table shows approximately 28,000 clones, with about nine tenths occurring only once. Sample: PBMCs, taken from a patient treated with natalizumab. These receptor sequences come from a middle-aged woman with progressive multifocal leukoencephalopathy.

V usage is TRBV4-2 and J usage is TRBJ2-5; 8 bases align to TRBD1. CDR1 and CDR2 (germline): LGHNA, YNFKEQ. V gave up 4 bases and J gave up 5 bases; unmatched junction bases: 15. The CDR3 is 17 residues long. The CDR3 nucleotides read TGTGCCAGCAGCCCCCCCGGGTGGCCAGGGGGCGGGGAGACCCAGTACTTC. This codes for CASSPPGWPGGGETQYF.

The chain carries TRBV7-9 and TRBJ1-1; no definite D call. The V and J ends lost 2 bases and 8 bases respectively, with 9 bases between them. This CDR3 has 12 amino acids. Germline V gene lookup returns CDR1 SEHNR and CDR2 FQNEAQ (reference sequence). CDR3 bases: TGTGCCAGCAGCTTATCGGTCCAAGAAGCTTTCTTT. Translation: CASSLSVQEAFF. Full variable domain (missing parts from reference TRBV7-9 and TRBJ1-1): DTGVSQNPRHKITKRGQNVTFRCDPISEHNRLYWYRQTLGQGPEFLTYFQNEAQLEKSRLLSDRFSAERPKGSFSTLEIQRTEQGDSAMYLCASSLSVQEAFFGQGTRLTVV.

The chain couples TRBV6-5 to TRBJ1-1, with TRBD1 as a possible D gene (5 bases). Trimming pared 0 bases from V and 7 bases from J, leaving 15 bases between. Germline lookup yields CDR1 MNHEY and CDR2 SVGAGI. CDR3 length equals 15 residues. DNA of the CDR3: TGTGCCAGCAGTTACTCTTTGGGGGTCCAGAGTGAAGCTTTCTTT. The encoded protein is CASSYSLGVQSEAFF.

V usage is TRBV28 and J usage is TRBJ2-4; D may be TRBD2 (5 bases). V was trimmed by 5 bases and J by 15 bases, leaving 14 bases between them. This CDR3 has 11 amino acids. CDR1 is MDHEN and CDR2 is SYDVKM in the germline V gene. The CDR3 nucleotides read TGTGCCAGCAGTCTCCCGGGGTCCTTGTACTTC. Its protein product is CASSLPGSLYF.

The J gene is TRBJ1-5, the V gene TRBV2; D unclear. CDR1 and CDR2 from the germline V gene are SNHLY and FYNNEI. The CDR3 extends over 15 amino acids. Trimming cost V 2 bases and J 0 bases, with 8 bases left between them. The CDR3 reads CASSELHASNQPQHF. The CDR3 coding sequence is TGTGCCAGCAGTGAATTACACGCTAGCAATCAGCCCCAGCATTTT. The full variable domain, rest sourced from reference TRBV2 and TRBJ1-5, is EPEVTQTPSHQVTQMGQEVILRCVPISNHLYFYWYRQILGQKVEFLVSFYNNEISEKSEIFDDQFSVERPDGSNFTLKIRSTKLEDSAMYFCASSELHASNQPQHFGDGTRLSIL.

J is TRBJ1-1 and V is TRBV14, with 9 bases lining up with TRBD1. The trim removed 3 bases at V and 4 bases at J, leaving 6 bases unmatched. The germline CDR1 and CDR2 sequences are SGHDN and FVKESK. The CDR3 consists of 15 residues. This chain's CDR3 is CASSQTTGGFTEAFF. The DNA for the CDR3 is TGTGCCAGCAGCCAGACGACAGGGGGGTTCACTGAAGCTTTCTTT.

This chain connects TRBV30 to TRBJ2-7; maybe TRBD2 (6 bases). CDR3 length: 14 amino acids. Germline V gene lookup returns CDR1 GTSNPN and CDR2 SVGIG (reference sequence). The V end was cut by 3 bases, the J end by 2 bases, with 14 bases between. The CDR3 protein is CAWSESGRTYEQYF. CDR3 in DNA: TGTGCCTGGAGCGAATCCGGGAGAACCTACGAGCAGTACTTC.

The V gene is TRBV28, the J gene TRBJ2-1; 10 bases map to TRBD2. J lost 3 bases, V lost 1 base, and 9 bases had no gene match. The CDR3 totals 18 residues. CDR1 and CDR2 (germline): MDHEN, SYDVKM. The DNA for the CDR3 is TGTGCCAGCAGTTTATTGGGACTAGCGATCGGATTCTACAATGAGCAGTTCTTC. Translated: CASSLLGLAIGFYNEQFF.

Only one count was recorded for this clone. CDR3 sequence: CAWSGRSGANVLTF. CDR3 DNA: TGTGCCTGGAGTGGCCGCTCTGGGGCCAACGTCCTGACTTTC. V gene TRBV30 combines with J gene TRBJ2-6; the D is unclear. The CDR3 extends over 14 amino acids. The V gene lost 1 base and the J gene lost 0 bases, with 4 bases spanning the gap. Per germline, CDR1 GTSNPN and CDR2 SVGIG (reference sequence).

The rearrangement joins TRBV29-1 to TRBJ1-1; D is ambiguous. Germline V gene lookup returns CDR1 SQVTM and CDR2 ANQGSEA. CDR3 length equals 11 residues. V lost 3 bases, J lost 7 bases, and 9 bases lay in between. In nucleotides, the CDR3 is TGCAGCGTTGACACGCCGGTTGAAGCTTTCTTT. The encoded protein is CSVDTPVEAFF.

In DNA form, the CDR3 reads TGTGCCAGCAGTTTTGACAGGGCAATTGCCTACGAGCAGTACTTC. This sequence encodes CASSFDRAIAYEQYF. The V call is TRBV5-4, the J call TRBJ2-7, with TRBD1 matching over 7 bases. The CDR3 extends over 15 amino acids. With V trimmed by 5 bases and J by 2 bases, 10 bases remained unmatched. Germline CDR1 reads SGHNT; CDR2 reads YYREEE (reference sequence).

In nucleotides, the CDR3 is TGTGCCAGCAGCCGAGGGGGGGACACACAAAATGAGCAGTTCTTC. Translated, it gives CASSRGGDTQNEQFF. The chain couples TRBV7-9 to TRBJ2-1, with a possible D match to TRBD2 (7 bases). This CDR3 is built from 15 residues. CDR1 and CDR2 from the germline V gene are SEHNR and FQNEAQ (reference sequence). The V end lost 5 bases, the J end lost 7 bases, and 18 bases lay between the germline ends.

This clone was detected only once. The CDR3 region is CAWRLRGDKETQYF. CDR3 sequence (DNA): TGTGCCTGGAGGCTTAGGGGCGATAAAGAGACCCAGTACTTC. This chain connects TRBV30 to TRBJ2-5, with a weak D call TRBD1 (5 bases). V lost 3 bases to trimming and J lost 3 bases, with 14 bases between them. Germline CDR1 and CDR2: GTSNPN and SVGIG (reference sequence). This CDR3 has 14 amino acids.

The chain links TRBV15 to TRBJ1-3; D gene ambiguous. The ends were cut back, 3 bases at V and 0 bases at J, with 9 bases in the middle. This CDR3 comprises 15 residues. Germline V CDR1 and CDR2: LNHNV, YYDKDF (reference sequence). The CDR3 loop reads CATSRDGLSGNTIYF. The CDR3 DNA reads TGTGCCACCAGCAGGGACGGCCTCTCTGGAAACACCATATATTTT.

The chain uses TRBV6-5 and TRBJ2-7; 13 bases map to TRBD2. Germline CDR1 is MNHEY and CDR2 is SVGAGI. V dropped 6 bases and J dropped 4; count of bases not matched to a gene: 6. The CDR3 covers 15 residues. As DNA, the CDR3 is TGTGCCAGCAGCAACAGACTAGCGGGGGGATACGAGCAGTACTTC. This codes for CASSNRLAGGYEQYF.

The count of this clone is one. The chain uses TRBV6-1 and TRBJ1-5, with 7 bases that match TRBD1. The CDR3 is 16 residues long. CDR1 is MNHNS and CDR2 is SASEGT in the germline V gene. With V trimmed by 0 bases and J by 7 bases, 9 bases remained unmatched. The CDR3 here is CASSEALTGARQPQHF. The CDR3 coding sequence is TGTGCCAGCAGTGAAGCACTTACAGGGGCGAGGCAGCCCCAGCATTTT.